The entry below describes one T cell receptor (beta chain). Germline assignment: CDR1 MNHNS and CDR2 SASEGT. After removal of 4 bases from V and 3 bases from J, the junction contained 10 bases not matched to a gene. The CDR3 consists of 16 residues. The data derive from a study of blood T cell repertoires in COVID-19. Turning to the study itself: Samples came from the United States, Italy and Spain, spanning acute and convalescent COVID-19. T cells, B-cell-depleted T cells, or PBMCs provided the cDNA or gDNA that served as material.

In the original workflow: Reference gene primer amplification in the assay estimated nucleated cell counts. Method: immunoSEQ multiplex PCR; TCRdb's copy keeps in-frame clones and lacks some. For V, J and clone size, that table is used; D and trimming come from the DNA. Of about 130,000 clones in the sample, almost 85% were seen once. Sequencing used peripheral blood. This clonotype was sampled from a woman between 25 and 40 years old who had recovered from COVID-19. V gene TRBV6-1 combines with J gene TRBJ2-7, with 9 positions matching TRBD1. In DNA form, the CDR3 reads TGTGCCAGCAGTGGGGATTTGACAGGGGGTGGCTACGAGCAGTACTTC. Amino acids: CASSGDLTGGGYEQYF.